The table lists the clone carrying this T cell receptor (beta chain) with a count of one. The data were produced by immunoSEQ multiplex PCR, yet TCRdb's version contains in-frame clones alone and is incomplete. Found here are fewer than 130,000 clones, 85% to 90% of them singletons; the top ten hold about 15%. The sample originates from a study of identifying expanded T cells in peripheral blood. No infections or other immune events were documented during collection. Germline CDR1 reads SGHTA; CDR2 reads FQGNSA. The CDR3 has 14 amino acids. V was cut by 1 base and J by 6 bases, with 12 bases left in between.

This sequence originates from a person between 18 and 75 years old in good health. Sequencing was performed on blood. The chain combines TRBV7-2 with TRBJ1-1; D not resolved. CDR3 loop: CASSLVARVSEAFF. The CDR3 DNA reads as TGTGCCAGCAGCTTAGTTGCGCGGGTTTCTGAAGCTTTCTTT.